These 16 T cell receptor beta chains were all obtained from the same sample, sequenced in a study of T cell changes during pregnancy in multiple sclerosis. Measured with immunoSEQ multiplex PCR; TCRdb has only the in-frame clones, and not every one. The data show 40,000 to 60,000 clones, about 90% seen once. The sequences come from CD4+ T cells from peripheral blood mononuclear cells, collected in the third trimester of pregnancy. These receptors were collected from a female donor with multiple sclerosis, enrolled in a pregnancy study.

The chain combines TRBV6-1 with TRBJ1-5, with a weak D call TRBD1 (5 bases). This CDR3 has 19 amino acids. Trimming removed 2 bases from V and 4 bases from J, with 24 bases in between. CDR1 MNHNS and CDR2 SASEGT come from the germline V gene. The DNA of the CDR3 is TGTGCCAGCAGTGAATTGGGGTGGGGTGGGAGGGGACGGAATCAGCCCCAGCATTTT. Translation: CASSELGWGGRGRNQPQHF.

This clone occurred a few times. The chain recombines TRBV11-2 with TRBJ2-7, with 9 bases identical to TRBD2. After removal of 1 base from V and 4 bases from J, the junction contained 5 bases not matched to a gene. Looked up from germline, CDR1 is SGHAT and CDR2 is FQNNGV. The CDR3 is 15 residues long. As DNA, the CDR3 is TGTGCCAGCAGCTTAGTGGCGGGGGGGAGGTACGAGCAGTACTTC. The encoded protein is CASSLVAGGRYEQYF.

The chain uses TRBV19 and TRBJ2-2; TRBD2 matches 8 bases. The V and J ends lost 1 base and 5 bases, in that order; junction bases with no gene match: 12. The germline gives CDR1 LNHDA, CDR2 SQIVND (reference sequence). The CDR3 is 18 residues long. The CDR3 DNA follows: TGTGCCAGTAGTATAGCGGGGGGGGCGCCGCATCCAACCGGGGAGCTGTTTTTT. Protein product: CASSIAGGAPHPTGELFF. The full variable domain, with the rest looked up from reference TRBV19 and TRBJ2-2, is DGGITQSPKYLFRKEGQNVTLSCEQNLNHDAMYWYRQDPGQGLRLIYYSQIVNDFQKGDIAEGYSVSREKKESFPLTVTSAQKNPTAFYLCASSIAGGAPHPTGELFFGEGSRLTVL.

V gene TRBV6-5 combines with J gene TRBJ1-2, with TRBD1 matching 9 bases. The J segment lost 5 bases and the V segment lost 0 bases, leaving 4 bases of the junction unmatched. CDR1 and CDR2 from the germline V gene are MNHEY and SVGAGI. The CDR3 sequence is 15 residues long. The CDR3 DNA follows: TGTGCCAGCAGTTACTCGAGACAGGGGGTGTATGGCTACACCTTC. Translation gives CASSYSRQGVYGYTF.

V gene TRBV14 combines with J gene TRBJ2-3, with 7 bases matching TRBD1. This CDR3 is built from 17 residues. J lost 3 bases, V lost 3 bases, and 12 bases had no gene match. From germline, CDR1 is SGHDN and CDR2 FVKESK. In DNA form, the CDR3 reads TGTGCCAGCAGCCACCGACGGACAGGCCCGGGGACAGATACGCAGTATTTT. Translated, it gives CASSHRRTGPGTDTQYF.

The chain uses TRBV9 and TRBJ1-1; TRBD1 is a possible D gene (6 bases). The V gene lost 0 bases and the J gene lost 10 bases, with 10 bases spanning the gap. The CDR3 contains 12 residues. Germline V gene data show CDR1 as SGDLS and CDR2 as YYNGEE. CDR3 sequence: CASSVAAGVAFF. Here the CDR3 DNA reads TGTGCCAGCAGCGTAGCGGCAGGGGTAGCTTTCTTT. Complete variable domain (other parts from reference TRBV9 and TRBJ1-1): DSGVTQTPKHLITATGQRVTLRCSPRSGDLSVYWYQQSLDQGLQFLIQYYNGEERAKGNILERFSAQQFPDLHSELNLSSLELGDSALYFCASSVAAGVAFFGQGTRLTVV.

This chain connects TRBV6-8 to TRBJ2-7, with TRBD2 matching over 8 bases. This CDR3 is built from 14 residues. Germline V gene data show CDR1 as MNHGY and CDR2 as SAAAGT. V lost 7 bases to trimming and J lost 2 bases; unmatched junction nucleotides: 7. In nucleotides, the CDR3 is TGTGCCAGCACCCGGGGGGGGAACGCCTACGAGCAGTACTTC. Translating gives CASTRGGNAYEQYF.

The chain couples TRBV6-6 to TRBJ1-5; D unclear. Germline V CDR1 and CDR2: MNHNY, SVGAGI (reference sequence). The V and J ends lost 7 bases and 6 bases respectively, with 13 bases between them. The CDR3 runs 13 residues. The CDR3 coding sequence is TGTGCCAGCACGGAGTCGGGGTTTCAGCCCCAGCATTTT. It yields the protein CASTESGFQPQHF.

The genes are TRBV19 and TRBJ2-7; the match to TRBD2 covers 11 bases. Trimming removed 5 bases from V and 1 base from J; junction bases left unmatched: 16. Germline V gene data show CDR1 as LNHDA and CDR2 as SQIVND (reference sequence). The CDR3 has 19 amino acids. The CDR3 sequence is CASSAKSGTSGLGSYEQYF. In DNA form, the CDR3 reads TGTGCCAGTAGTGCCAAATCGGGGACTAGCGGTCTCGGATCCTACGAGCAGTACTTC.

DNA of the CDR3: TGTGCCAGCAGTGCACAGGGGGGCACTGAAGCTTTCTTT. It encodes CASSAQGGTEAFF. V gene TRBV6-1 combines with J gene TRBJ1-1; TRBD1 matches at 8 bases. Trimming at V came to 4 bases and at J to 4 bases, leaving 2 bases not matched to a gene. The CDR3 spans 13 residues. Germline CDR1 MNHNS, CDR2 SASEGT.

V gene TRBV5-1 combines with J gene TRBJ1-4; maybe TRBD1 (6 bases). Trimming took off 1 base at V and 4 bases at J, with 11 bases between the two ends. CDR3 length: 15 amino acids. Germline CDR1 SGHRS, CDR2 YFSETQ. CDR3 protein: CASSLSGGSNEKLFF. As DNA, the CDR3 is TGCGCCAGCAGCTTGTCTGGGGGCAGTAATGAAAAACTGTTTTTT.

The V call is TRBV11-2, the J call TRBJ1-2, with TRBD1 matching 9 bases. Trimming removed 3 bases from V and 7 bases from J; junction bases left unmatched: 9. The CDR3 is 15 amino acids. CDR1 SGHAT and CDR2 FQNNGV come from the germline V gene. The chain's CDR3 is CASSFPRTGGGGYTF. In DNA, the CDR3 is TGTGCCAGCAGCTTTCCCCGCACAGGGGGCGGTGGCTACACCTTC.

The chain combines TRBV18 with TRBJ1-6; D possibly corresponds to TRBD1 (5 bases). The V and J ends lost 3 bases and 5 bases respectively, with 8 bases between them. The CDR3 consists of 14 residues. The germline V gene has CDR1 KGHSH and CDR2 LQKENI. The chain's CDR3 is CASSPREDNSPLHF. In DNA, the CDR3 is TGTGCCAGCTCACCCAGGGAAGATAATTCACCCCTCCACTTT.

CDR3 loop: CASSVTSLAGGQDTQYF. CDR3 bases: TGTGCCAGCAGCGTTACATCACTAGCGGGGGGCCAAGATACGCAGTATTTT. V and J are TRBV9 and TRBJ2-3, with 12 bases lining up with TRBD2. The CDR3 covers 17 residues. Germline CDR1 is SGDLS and CDR2 is YYNGEE. With V trimmed by 2 bases and J by 5 bases, 9 bases remained unmatched.

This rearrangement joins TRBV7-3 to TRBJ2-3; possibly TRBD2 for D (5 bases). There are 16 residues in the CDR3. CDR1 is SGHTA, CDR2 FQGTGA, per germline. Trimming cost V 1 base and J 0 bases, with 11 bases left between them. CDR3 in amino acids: CASSLRRTPSTDTQYF. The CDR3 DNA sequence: TGTGCCAGCAGCTTAAGAAGGACTCCCAGCACAGATACGCAGTATTTT.

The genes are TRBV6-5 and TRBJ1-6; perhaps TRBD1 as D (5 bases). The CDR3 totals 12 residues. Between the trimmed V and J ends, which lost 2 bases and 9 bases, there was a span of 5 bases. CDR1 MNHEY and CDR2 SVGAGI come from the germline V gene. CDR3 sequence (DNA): TGTGCCAGCAGTTACCAGGGTTCACCCCTCCACTTT. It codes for CASSYQGSPLHF.